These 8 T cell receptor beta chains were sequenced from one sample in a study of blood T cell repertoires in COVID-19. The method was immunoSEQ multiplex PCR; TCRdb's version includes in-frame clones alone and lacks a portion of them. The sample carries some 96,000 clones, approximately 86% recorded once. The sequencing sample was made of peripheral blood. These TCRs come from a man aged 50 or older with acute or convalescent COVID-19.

DNA of the CDR3: TGTGCCAGTAGCACTGACAGGGCCAGCAATCAGCCCCAGCATTTT. Amino acids: CASSTDRASNQPQHF. The V and J genes are TRBV19 and TRBJ1-5; 7 bases fit TRBD1. From germline, CDR1 is LNHDA and CDR2 SQIVND (reference sequence). V trimming: 6 bases; J trimming: 1 base; junction bases outside the gene matches: 6. The CDR3 contains 15 residues.

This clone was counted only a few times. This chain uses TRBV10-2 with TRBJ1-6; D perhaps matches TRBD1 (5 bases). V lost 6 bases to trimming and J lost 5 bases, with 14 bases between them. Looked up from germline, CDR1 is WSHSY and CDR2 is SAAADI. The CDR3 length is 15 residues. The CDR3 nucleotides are TGCGCCAGCAGCCCCGGGACTTCTCATAATTCACCCCTCCACTTT. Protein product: CASSPGTSHNSPLHF.

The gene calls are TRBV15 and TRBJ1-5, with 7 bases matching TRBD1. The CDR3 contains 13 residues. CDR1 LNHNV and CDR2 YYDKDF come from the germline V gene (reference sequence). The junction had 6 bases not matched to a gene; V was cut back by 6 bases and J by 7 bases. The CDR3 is CATRGQGGQPQHF. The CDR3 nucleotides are TGTGCCACCAGAGGCCAGGGGGGCCAGCCCCAGCATTTT.

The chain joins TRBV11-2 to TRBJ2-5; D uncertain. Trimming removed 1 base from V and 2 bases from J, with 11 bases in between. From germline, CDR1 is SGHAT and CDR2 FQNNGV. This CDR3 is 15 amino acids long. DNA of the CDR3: TGTGCCAGCAGCTTAGGGGTGCGGCCACAAGAGACCCAGTACTTC. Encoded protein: CASSLGVRPQETQYF.

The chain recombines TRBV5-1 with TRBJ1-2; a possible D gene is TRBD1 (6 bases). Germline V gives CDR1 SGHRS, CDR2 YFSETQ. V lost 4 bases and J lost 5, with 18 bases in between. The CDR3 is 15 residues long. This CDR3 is CASSATLGQLYGYTF. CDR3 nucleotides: TGCGCCAGCAGCGCTACCCTCGGACAGTTATATGGCTACACCTTC.

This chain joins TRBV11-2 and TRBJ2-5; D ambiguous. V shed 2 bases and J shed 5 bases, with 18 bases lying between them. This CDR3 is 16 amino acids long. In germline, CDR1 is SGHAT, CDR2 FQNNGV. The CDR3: CASSLQRNSAGETQYF. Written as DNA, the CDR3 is TGTGCCAGCAGCTTACAACGGAACAGTGCTGGGGAGACCCAGTACTTC.

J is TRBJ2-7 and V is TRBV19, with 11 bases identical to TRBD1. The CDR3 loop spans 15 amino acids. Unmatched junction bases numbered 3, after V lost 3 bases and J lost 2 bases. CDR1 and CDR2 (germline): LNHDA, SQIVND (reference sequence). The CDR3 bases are TGTGCCAGTAGTATGGGGACAGGGGGAGCCTACGAGCAGTACTTC. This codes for CASSMGTGGAYEQYF.

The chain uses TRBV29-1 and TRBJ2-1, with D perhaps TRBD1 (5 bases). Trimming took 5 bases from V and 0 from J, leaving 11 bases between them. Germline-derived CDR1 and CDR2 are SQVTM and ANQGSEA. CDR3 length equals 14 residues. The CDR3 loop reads CSVILDTSYNEQFF. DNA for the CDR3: TGCAGCGTTATCCTGGACACCTCCTACAATGAGCAGTTCTTC.